The present T cell receptor beta chain was sequenced within a study of identical twins. Findings and limits, study-wide: Beta out-of-frame sequences displayed a weaker excess of sharing between twins. Beta clonotypes that were abundant in cord blood contained fewer insertions, a pattern absent from memory repertoires.

CDR3 length: 17 amino acids. Comment on this clonotype: The antigen remains unidentified.

A universal primer site was added by template switching, and unique molecular identifiers were carried by the cDNA. TCRdb analysed the 5' RACE reads with MiXCR anew, one entry per CDR3 protein. The sample carries more than 1.5 million distinct CDR3 sequences, around 29% recorded once. All donors comprised healthy Caucasians. The sequenced sample consisted of cord blood. This chain joins TRBV21-1 and TRBJ2-2; the DNA was not used to check the table's D call, TRBD2. TRBV21-1 counts as a pseudogene. This sequence originates from a newborn girl in good health. The CDR3 DNA is TGTGCCAGCAGCAATTCCGGGACTAGCGGGAACACCGGGGAGCTGTTTTTT. This sequence encodes CASSNSGTSGNTGELFF.